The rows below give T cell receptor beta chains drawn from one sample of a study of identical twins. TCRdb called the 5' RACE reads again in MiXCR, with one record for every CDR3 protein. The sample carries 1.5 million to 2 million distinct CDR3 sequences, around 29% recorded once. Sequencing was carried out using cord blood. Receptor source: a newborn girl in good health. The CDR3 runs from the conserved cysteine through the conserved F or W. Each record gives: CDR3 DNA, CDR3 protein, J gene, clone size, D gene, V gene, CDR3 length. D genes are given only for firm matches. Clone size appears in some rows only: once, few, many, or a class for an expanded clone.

TGTGCCAGCAGCTTAGTAGCGGGAGGGCTCATAGATACGCAGTATTTT CASSLVAGGLIDTQYF TRBJ2-3 . TRBD2 TRBV7-8 16
TGTGCCAGCAGCTCAGGGACTAGCGGGACAAGGGATGAGCAGTACTTC CASSSGTSGTRDEQYF TRBJ2-5 . TRBD2 TRBV11-1 16
TGCAGTGCGTCGGCGGTGAACACTGAAGCTTTCTTT CSASAVNTEAFF TRBJ1-1 few . TRBV20-1 12
TGTGCCAGCAGCCAAGAAGGAGGATCAGATACGCAGTATTTT CASSQEGGSDTQYF TRBJ2-3 . . TRBV7-2 14
TGTGCCAGCAGCCTCACAGGGGGCTCGGTAGATACGCAGTATTTT CASSLTGGSVDTQYF TRBJ2-3 . TRBD1 TRBV7-9 15
TGTGCCAGCCGCATGGGTGGCGAGCAGTACTTC CASRMGGEQYF TRBJ2-7 . . TRBV28 11
TGCAGCGTTGAGCGTCGGTCCTCCTACAATGAGCAGTTCTTC CSVERRSSYNEQFF TRBJ2-1 . . TRBV29-1 14
TGCGCCAGCAGCTTGGCACAGGGAACTAACTATGGCTACACCTTC CASSLAQGTNYGYTF TRBJ1-2 many . TRBV5-1 15
TGTGCCAGCAGCCCCGACAGGATAGGCTACACCTTC CASSPDRIGYTF TRBJ1-2 . . TRBV12-3/TRBV12-4 12
TGTGCCAGCAGCCGCATGACGACAGGGGCCTACGAGCAGTACTTC CASSRMTTGAYEQYF TRBJ2-7 few TRBD1 TRBV7-2 15
TGCAGCGTTGACAGGGACCAAATTGAAGCTTTCTTT CSVDRDQIEAFF TRBJ1-1 . . TRBV29-1 12
TGCAGTGCTAGAGAAAAGGTGGGGCTGGACTCCTACAATGAGCAGTACTTC CSAREKVGLDSYNEQYF TRBJ2-5 . . TRBV20-1 17
TGCGCCAGCAGCGCAAGACGGTCAGCGGGGCAAGAGACCCAGTACTTC CASSARRSAGQETQYF TRBJ2-5 . TRBD2 TRBV5-1 16
TGTGCCAGCAGTCGGGAGGGCCTGTACGAGCAGTACTTC CASSREGLYEQYF TRBJ2-7 . TRBD2 TRBV2 13
TGCAGTGCTCCGTTTCTAGCAGGGGGCTATGGCTACACCTTC CSAPFLAGGYGYTF TRBJ1-2 once TRBD1 TRBV20-1 14
TGTGCCAGCAGTTACGACAAACAAGAGACCCAGTACTTC CASSYDKQETQYF TRBJ2-5 few . TRBV6-5 13
TGTGCCATCAGTGAGGGGGGCTGGATGAACACTGAAGCTTTCTTT CAISEGGWMNTEAFF TRBJ1-1 . . TRBV10-3 15
TGTGCCCATTCAAGACCCCAGGAAAAACTGTTTTTT CAHSRPQEKLFF TRBJ1-4 . . TRBV30 12
TGTGCCACCAGCAGAGATCGGGCAGGGGGCTCTACTAACTATGGCTACACCTTC CATSRDRAGGSTNYGYTF TRBJ1-2 . TRBD1 TRBV15 18
TGCGCCAGCAGTGATAGTCGGGGGGTCTCCTACAATGAGCAGTACTTC CASSDSRGVSYNEQYF TRBJ2-7 . TRBD2 TRBV10-2 16
TGTGCCTGGAGTGTAGGAGGGGCTAGCACAGATACGCAGTATTTT CAWSVGGASTDTQYF TRBJ2-3 . . TRBV30 15
TGTGCCAGCAGTTTACACAGCAATTCACCCCTCCACTTT CASSLHSNSPLHF TRBJ1-6 . . TRBV27 13
TGTGCCAGCAGCTCCCTCAGGCCCCGACAGGAGTCTAATGAAAAACTGTTTTTT CASSSLRPRQESNEKLFF TRBJ1-4 few . TRBV5-6 18
TGTGCCAGCAGCGTAAGGGGGATAGCCAAAAACATTCAGTACTTC CASSVRGIAKNIQYF TRBJ2-4 many . TRBV13 15
TGTGCCAGCTCGGACGAGCGGGGGAGCTCCTACGAGCAGTACTTC CASSDERGSSYEQYF TRBJ2-7 . TRBD2 TRBV18 15
TGTGCCAGCAGATCTGGGACAGGGGGCTCTGGGGCCAACGTCCTGACTTTC CASRSGTGGSGANVLTF TRBJ2-6 . TRBD1 TRBV6-6 17
TGCAGTGCTAGGCCCCTAGCGACAGATACGCAGTATTTT CSARPLATDTQYF TRBJ2-3 many . TRBV20-1 13
TGTGCCAGCAGTGAAGCGAGGGGCTACAATGAGCAGTTCTTC CASSEARGYNEQFF TRBJ2-1 . . TRBV6-1 14
TGTGCCAGCAGCGTAGGGGACAGGGGATGGACTGAAGCTTTCTTT CASSVGDRGWTEAFF TRBJ1-1 . TRBD1 TRBV9 15
TGTGCCAGCAACCCGACAGGTTTCTGGAACACTGAAGCTTTCTTT CASNPTGFWNTEAFF TRBJ1-1 . . TRBV5-6 15
TGTGCCAGCAGCCCCAAGACAGGGATGAACACTGAAGCTTTCTTT CASSPKTGMNTEAFF TRBJ1-1 . TRBD1 TRBV11-2 15
TGTGCCAGCAGCTCGGAGACAGGGGAAGACGAGCAGTACTTC CASSSETGEDEQYF TRBJ2-7 few TRBD1 TRBV13 14
TGCGCCAGCAGCCAAGATGGGACAGGGCCTAAGGATGAGCAGTTCTTC CASSQDGTGPKDEQFF TRBJ2-1 . TRBD1 TRBV4-1 16
TGTGCCAGCATCTGGTCGAGCGGGGTTGGGGCAGATGCGCAGTATTTT CASIWSSGVGADAQYF TRBJ2-3 . TRBD2 TRBV12-3/TRBV12-4 16
TGCAGTGCTAGAGACAAGAGCGGGTCCCGCCAAGAGACCCAGTACTTC CSARDKSGSRQETQYF TRBJ2-5 few . TRBV20-1 16
TGTGCCATCAAAGGCACTAGCGGGCCCCCGAATGAGCAGTTCTTC CAIKGTSGPPNEQFF TRBJ2-1 . TRBD2 TRBV10-3 15
TGCAGTGCCATAAGGTTGGACGGATACGGGGAGCTGTTTTTT CSAIRLDGYGELFF TRBJ2-2 . . TRBV20-1 14
TGTGCCAGCAGTTCCCTTAGACAGTTTTCCAATCAGCCCCAGCATTTT CASSSLRQFSNQPQHF TRBJ1-5 few . TRBV28 16
TGTGCCAGCAGCTACATCAACAGGGATACGCAGTATTTT CASSYINRDTQYF TRBJ2-3 few . TRBV6-2/TRBV6-3 13
TGCGCCAGCAGCTTGGCTAAAAACACCGGGGAGCTGTTTTTT CASSLAKNTGELFF TRBJ2-2 . . TRBV5-1 14
TGTGCCATCAGTCCCCAAGATACTCACTCCTACAATGAGCAGTACTTC CAISPQDTHSYNEQYF TRBJ2-7 . . TRBV10-3 16
TGTGCCAGCAGCTTATTGCCGGGAGGGCCCTCCTACGAGCAGTACTTC CASSLLPGGPSYEQYF TRBJ2-7 . TRBD2 TRBV11-1 16